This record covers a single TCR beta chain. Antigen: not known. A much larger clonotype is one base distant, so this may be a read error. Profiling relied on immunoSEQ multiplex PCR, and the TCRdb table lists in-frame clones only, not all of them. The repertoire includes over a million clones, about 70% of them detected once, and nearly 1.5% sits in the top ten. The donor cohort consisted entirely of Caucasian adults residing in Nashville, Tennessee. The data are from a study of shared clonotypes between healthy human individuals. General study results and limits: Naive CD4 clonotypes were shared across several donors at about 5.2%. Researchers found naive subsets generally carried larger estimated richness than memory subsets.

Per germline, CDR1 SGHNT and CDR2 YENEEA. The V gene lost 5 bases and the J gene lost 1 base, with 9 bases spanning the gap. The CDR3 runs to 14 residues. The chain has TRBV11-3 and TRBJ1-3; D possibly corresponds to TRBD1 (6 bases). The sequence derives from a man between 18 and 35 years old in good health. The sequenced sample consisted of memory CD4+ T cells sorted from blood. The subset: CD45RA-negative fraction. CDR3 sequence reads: CASSQQGSGNTIYF. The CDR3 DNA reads TGTGCCAGCAGCCAACAGGGATCTGGAAACACCATATATTTT.